The 10 T cell receptor beta chains below all came from one sample that was sequenced in a study of T cells in Graves' hyperthyroidism and ophthalmopathy. TCR beta CDR3 region amplification was performed from RNA transcripts. Carried out on the TCR CDR3, a first-round RT-PCR used the HTBI primer set. TCRdb used MiXCR to reprocess the multiplex PCR reads, holding one entry per CDR3 protein. The sample carries some 300,000 distinct CDR3 sequences, 15% to 20% recorded once. What was sequenced was blood. The receptor source for this set is a man aged 30 to 39 with Graves' hyperthyroidism.

This clonotype was recorded at least ten times. Here the CDR3 DNA reads TGTGCCAGCAGCCAAAGCGGGGAGGCCTACGAGCAGTACTTC. This translates into CASSQSGEAYEQYF. The genes are TRBV4-2 and TRBJ2-7, with TRBD2 identical over 7 bases. Per the germline V gene, CDR1 is LGHNA and CDR2 is YNFKEQ. This CDR3 is 14 amino acids long. V lost 2 bases, J lost 2 bases, and 3 bases stayed unmatched.

This clonotype occurred a few times. The chain carries TRBV27 and TRBJ2-5; D is possibly TRBD1 (6 bases). Trimming removed 6 bases at V and 3 bases at J, with 14 bases between. The length of the CDR3 is 14 residues. Germline V gene sequence: CDR1 MNHEY, CDR2 SMNVEV (reference sequence). Here the CDR3 DNA reads TGTGCCAGCAGCCGTACCCGGACAGAAGAGACCCAGTACTTC. Encoded protein: CASSRTRTEETQYF.

There are many counts of this clonotype. The chain employs TRBV2 and TRBJ2-1; possible D gene TRBD2, 6 bases. The CDR3 extends over 12 amino acids. CDR1 SNHLY and CDR2 FYNNEI come from the germline V gene. V was trimmed by 0 bases and J by 9 bases, leaving 6 bases between them. The CDR3 DNA is TGTGCCAGCAGTGAAGCGCGGGGTGAGCAGTTCTTC. It codes for CASSEARGEQFF.

This clonotype appeared a few times. This chain joins TRBV4-1 and TRBJ2-1; D is undetermined. The CDR3 runs 13 residues. Trimming cost V 4 bases and J 8 bases, with 12 bases left between them. CDR1 is MGHRA, CDR2 YSYEKL, per germline. This chain's CDR3 is CASSRSTLYEQFF. Written as DNA, the CDR3 is TGCGCCAGCAGCCGATCCACGTTGTATGAGCAGTTCTTC.

At least ten counts were recorded for this clonotype. The chain couples TRBV11-2 to TRBJ2-7; the D is unclear. V was pared by 1 base and J by 5 bases, with 12 bases between. This CDR3 comprises 14 residues. The V gene's germline CDR1 is SGHAT and CDR2 FQNNGV. In DNA, the CDR3 is TGTGCCAGCAGCTTAGGTGTGGGGTTCGACGAGCAGTACTTC. It is translated as CASSLGVGFDEQYF. Variable domain in full (rest from reference TRBV11-2 and TRBJ2-7): EAGVAQSPRYKIIEKRQSVAFWCNPISGHATLYWYQQILGQGPKLLIQFQNNGVVDDSQLPKDRFSAERLKGVDSTLKIQPAKLEDSAVYLCASSLGVGFDEQYFGPGTRLTVT.

This clonotype was seen many times. The chain combines TRBV20-1 with TRBJ2-3; maybe TRBD2 (5 bases). Trimming removed 2 bases at V and 0 bases at J, with 24 bases between. Germline values: CDR1 DFQATT, CDR2 SNEGSKA (reference sequence). The CDR3 covers 19 residues. CDR3 amino acids: CSARKPIAIARSSTDTQYF. CDR3 coding DNA: TGCAGTGCTAGAAAACCTATCGCGATAGCGCGTTCTAGCACAGATACGCAGTATTTT.

With regard to this clonotype: A clone one base away is much larger, so this may be a read error. This chain joins TRBV30 and TRBJ2-2, with a weak D call TRBD2 (5 bases). V was clipped by 3 bases and J by 7 bases, with 9 bases between them. CDR3 size: 12 residues. Germline assignment: CDR1 GTSNPN and CDR2 SVGIG (reference sequence). The CDR3 spells CAWSRAGGELFF. The CDR3 nucleotides read TGTGCCTGGAGCCGGGCGGGCGGGGAGCTGTTTTTT. The whole variable domain, remainder taken from reference TRBV30 and TRBJ2-2, is SQTIHQWPATLVQPVGSPLSLECTVEGTSNPNLYWYRQAAGRGLQLLFYSVGIGQISSEVPQNLSASRPQDRQFILSSKKLLLSDSGFYLCAWSRAGGELFFGEGSRLTVL.

The rearrangement joins TRBV3-1 to TRBJ2-6; D call uncertain. This CDR3 is built from 14 residues. CDR1 and CDR2 (germline): LGHDT, YNNKEL (reference sequence). V lost 1 base to trimming and J lost 2 bases, with 3 bases between them. The CDR3 DNA sequence: TGTGCCAGCAGCCAAGTAGCTGGGGCCAACGTCCTGACTTTC. As protein: CASSQVAGANVLTF.

This clonotype was observed a handful of times. The chain links TRBV5-1 to TRBJ2-7; TRBD1 might be the D (6 bases). The germline gives CDR1 SGHRS, CDR2 YFSETQ. V shed 0 bases and J shed 5 bases, with 15 bases lying between them. The CDR3 totals 15 residues. CDR3 residues: CASSLGQAPPNEQYF. The CDR3 DNA reads as TGCGCCAGCAGCTTGGGACAGGCGCCTCCTAACGAGCAGTACTTC.

This clonotype was counted only a few times. The chain uses TRBV10-2 and TRBJ2-1; TRBD1 aligns across 8 bases. The trim removed 6 bases at V and 1 base at J, leaving 5 bases unmatched. This CDR3 spans 15 amino acids. Germline V gives CDR1 WSHSY, CDR2 SAAADI. The CDR3 nucleotides read TGCGCCAGCAGCATCAACAGGGGGTCCTACAATGAGCAGTTCTTC. Its protein product is CASSINRGSYNEQFF.